Listed here is a single T cell receptor beta chain. Its antigen is not identified. TCRdb reprocessed the 5' RACE reads; each CDR3 protein has one entry and no DNA is given. The ten most abundant clones cover around 2.5% of a sample with 400,000 to 500,000 distinct CDR3 sequences. This entry comes from a study of monozygotic twins with inflammatory bowel disease. Overall study results and limits: Researchers report that IBD patients shared fewer clonotypes with others than healthy twins, especially amid disease activity.

The CDR3 runs 15 residues. Per germline, CDR1 SGHKS and CDR2 YYEKEE (reference sequence). The sequence was collected from a human donor with ulcerative colitis or Crohn's disease, or a healthy co-twin of an affected twin (not recorded which). The rearrangement uses TRBV5-5 and TRBJ2-1; TCRdb proposes TRBD1, but this gene call is untestable without DNA. Sequencing was done on a sample of blood. The CDR3 is CASSYQGLTYNEQFF.